This T cell receptor (beta chain) was retrieved from a study of PD-1 blockade in classical Hodgkin lymphoma. At the level of the study: Intravenous nivolumab at 3 mg/kg was given to patients every 2 weeks. Study results and caveats: Newly diagnosed patients reportedly had lower baseline TCR diversity than healthy donors. Whoever responded completely had baseline diversity much like that seen in newly diagnosed patients. Later analyses included only patients treated at least 1 year post-ASCT.

Note on this clone: Its antigen is unknown. Other DNA sequences within the sample encode an identical CDR3.

This CDR3 has 14 residues. V lost 3 bases and J 1 base, leaving 9 bases between the germline ends. Germline lookup yields CDR1 SNHLY and CDR2 FYNNEI. Relapse was seen in all patients after autologous stem cell transplantation, and brentuximab vedotin exposure was variable. Repertoires were generated with immunoSEQ multiplex PCR, while TCRdb's copy carries only in-frame clones and drops some. Found here are about 46,000 clones, around 66% of them singletons; the top ten hold about 11%. This chain connects TRBV2 to TRBJ1-1; D uncertain. This clonotype was obtained from a human donor with classical Hodgkin lymphoma. Sequencing was performed on peripheral blood mononuclear cells (PBMCs), taken at baseline. For the CDR3, the DNA is TGTGCCAGCAGTGAGGGCAGGACGAACACTGAAGCTTTCTTT. Its translation: CASSEGRTNTEAFF.